This is a list of T cell receptor beta chains from one sample in a study of identical twins. In TCRdb, the 5' RACE reads were re-called with MiXCR into one record per CDR3 protein. The repertoire consists of 600,000 to 800,000 distinct CDR3 sequences, with about 20% occurring once and the leading ten covering 4.3%. The same sample was also used in a study of T cells expressing NK-cell markers.

Sequences were obtained from PBMCs. These receptors originate from a woman aged 18-35 years in good health. The CDR3 runs from the conserved cysteine through the conserved F or W. The D gene is left open where the match is weak. A row's size may be missing; if present it is once, few, many or a size class.

D gene	V gene	J gene	clone size	CDR3 DNA	CDR3 protein
-	TRBV27	TRBJ2-7	few	TGTGCCAGCAAAGAACAGGGAAGAAACGAGCAGTACTTC	CASKEQGRNEQYF
TRBD2	TRBV15	TRBJ2-5	-	TGTGCCACCTCGATGCGGGAGAGTTGGGAGACCCAGTACTTC	CATSMRESWETQYF
-	TRBV5-6	TRBJ2-7	many	TGTGCCAGCAGCTCTTTTTCCGGGACTCACGAGCAGTACTTC	CASSSFSGTHEQYF
-	TRBV12-3/TRBV12-4	TRBJ2-2	-	TGTGCCAGCAGACCATCTAACAGGAACACCGGGGAGCTGTTTTTT	CASRPSNRNTGELFF
-	TRBV10-1	TRBJ2-7	few	TGCGCCAGCAGTGATCCAGGGGACGAGCAGTACTTC	CASSDPGDEQYF
-	TRBV12-5	TRBJ2-7	-	TGTGCTAGTGGGACCAGCCCCTCCGAGCAGTACTTC	CASGTSPSEQYF
-	TRBV7-8	TRBJ2-7	many	TGTGCCAGCAGTTTAGGGAGGAACGAGCAGTACTTC	CASSLGRNEQYF
-	TRBV12-3/TRBV12-4	TRBJ2-5	many	TGTGCCAGCAGTCATACCCGGGAGACCCAGTACTTC	CASSHTRETQYF
-	TRBV20-1	TRBJ2-3	few	TGCAGTGCTAGTCACGCCACAGATACGCAGTATTTT	CSASHATDTQYF
-	TRBV7-9	TRBJ1-2	-	TGTGCCAGCAGCTCGCCGACAAGGCCCTATGGCTACACCTTC	CASSSPTRPYGYTF
-	TRBV7-8	TRBJ1-6	-	TGTGCCAGCAGCTTAGCTCTTTTTGGTTCACCCCTCCACTTT	CASSLALFGSPLHF
-	TRBV7-2	TRBJ1-2	few	TGTGCCAGCAGCTCAAACTCGTATGGCTACACCTTC	CASSSNSYGYTF
-	TRBV5-1	TRBJ2-5	many	TGCGCCAGCAGCTTGCTGGTCCAAGAGACCCAGTACTTC	CASSLLVQETQYF
TRBD2	TRBV20-1	TRBJ2-7	few	TGCAGTGCTAGTGGTAGCGGGGGTCCCTCGGCCGAGCAGTACTTC	CSASGSGGPSAEQYF
-	TRBV7-9	TRBJ1-1	many	TGTGCCAGCAGCACATCCGGGACGGCGAACACTGAAGCTTTCTTT	CASSTSGTANTEAFF
-	TRBV15	TRBJ2-7	few	TGTGCCACCAGCAGACCCTCTGACCTGGGCTCCTACGAGCAGTACTTC	CATSRPSDLGSYEQYF
-	TRBV7-8	TRBJ2-7	few	TGTGCCAGCAGCTTACGTATCGGCCCTGACTACGAGCAGTACTTC	CASSLRIGPDYEQYF
-	TRBV20-1	TRBJ2-4	-	TGCAGTGCTAGAGAACCGAACAAAAACATTCAGTACTTC	CSAREPNKNIQYF
-	TRBV5-6	TRBJ2-7	-	TGTGCCAGCATAGACAGGATGCAATCCTACGAGCAGTACTTC	CASIDRMQSYEQYF
TRBD2	TRBV5-1	TRBJ2-1	many	TGCGCCAGCAGCGTTGGCGGGAGAGACAATGAGCAGTTCTTC	CASSVGGRDNEQFF
-	TRBV15	TRBJ2-1	few	TGTGCCACCAGCTTTCGACTCCATAATGAGCAGTTCTTC	CATSFRLHNEQFF
-	TRBV11-3	TRBJ2-3	few	TGTGCCAGCAGCTTAGATGGGATCACAGATACGCAGTATTTT	CASSLDGITDTQYF
-	TRBV6-2/TRBV6-3	TRBJ2-1	-	TGTGCCAGCAATAGTAGGAACAATGAGCAGTTCTTC	CASNSRNNEQFF
-	TRBV6-2/TRBV6-3	TRBJ2-7	-	TGTGCCAGCGGATTCCCGTCGAAGCTGACTATCTCCTACGAGCAGTACTTC	CASGFPSKLTISYEQYF
-	TRBV29-1	TRBJ1-2	-	TGCAGCTCGCAGCGGGCCGCCTATGGCTACACCTTC	CSSQRAAYGYTF
-	TRBV6-2/TRBV6-3	TRBJ2-1	few	TGTGCCAGCAGTTCCGCCGAGTTTGCGGGTGAGCAGTTCTTC	CASSSAEFAGEQFF
-	TRBV3-1	TRBJ1-1	-	TGTGCCAGCAGCCCATTCACAGGGTTGGACACTGAAGCTTTCTTT	CASSPFTGLDTEAFF
-	TRBV29-1	TRBJ2-4	once	TGCAGCGTCCTCGGGGTCAACATTCAGTACTTC	CSVLGVNIQYF
TRBD1	TRBV5-1	TRBJ2-1	-	TGCGCCAGCACCCGGACAGGGGCCCCTCAAAATGAGCAGTTCTTC	CASTRTGAPQNEQFF
-	TRBV11-2	TRBJ2-5	few	TGTGCCAGCAGCTCCGGGACTTTCAGGCAAGAGACCCAGTACTTC	CASSSGTFRQETQYF
TRBD2	TRBV20-1	TRBJ2-7	many	TGCAGTGCCTACGATGTCACTAGCGGGACCGGCGAGCAGTACTTC	CSAYDVTSGTGEQYF
TRBD1	TRBV6-1	TRBJ2-2	-	TGTGCCAGCAGATCGCGGACAGGGGGGAACACCGGGGAGCTGTTTTTT	CASRSRTGGNTGELFF
TRBD2	TRBV12-3/TRBV12-4	TRBJ2-1	-	TGTGCCAGCATTTATAGCGGGGGGGCTTACAATGAGCAGTTCTTC	CASIYSGGAYNEQFF
-	TRBV7-2	TRBJ2-1	once	TGTGCCAGCACCAGGGGACGCTTTGGGTACAATGAGCAGTTCTTC	CASTRGRFGYNEQFF
-	TRBV10-1	TRBJ2-3	few	TGCGCCAGCAGTGACGCCGCAAGGAGTACGCAGTATTTT	CASSDAARSTQYF
-	TRBV29-1	TRBJ2-1	few	TGCAGCCACTCCAGGCGCGATGAGCAGTTCTTC	CSHSRRDEQFF
-	TRBV10-1	TRBJ1-1	many	TGCGCCAGGACCGCGCTAGCTTTCTTT	CARTALAFF
-	TRBV29-1	TRBJ2-7	few	TGCAGCGTTGAAGATCGGCGAGAGCAGTACTTC	CSVEDRREQYF
TRBD2	TRBV5-6	TRBJ2-7	-	TGTGCCAGCAGCTCGCTGACTAGCGGGAGCTCGAACGAGCAGTACTTC	CASSSLTSGSSNEQYF
TRBD2	TRBV5-6	TRBJ2-1	-	TGTGCCATCGGCCCAGGACTAGCGGTACACAATGAGCAGTTCTTC	CAIGPGLAVHNEQFF
-	TRBV15	TRBJ2-2	few	TGTGCCACCAGCAGGGAGTCCCGCAGGGGAACCGGGGAGCTGTTTTTT	CATSRESRRGTGELFF
TRBD1	TRBV7-2	TRBJ2-1	few	TGTGCCAGCAGCCTCAGACAGGGTGGCAATGAGCAGTTCTTC	CASSLRQGGNEQFF
-	TRBV5-6	TRBJ2-7	few	TGTGCCAGCAGCTACGAGAGGTACGAGCAGTACTTC	CASSYERYEQYF
-	TRBV9	TRBJ2-5	few	TGTGCCAGCAAGGGCAGCCCTAGTGAGACCCAGTACTTC	CASKGSPSETQYF
-	TRBV10-1	TRBJ2-2	-	TGCGCCAGCAGTGAGTCTCCCGACAGCTACACCGGGGAGCTGTTTTTT	CASSESPDSYTGELFF